The 14 T cell receptor beta chains below were found in one sample sequenced in a study of blood T cell repertoires in COVID-19. Libraries were prepared by immunoSEQ multiplex PCR; TCRdb keeps only in-frame clonotypes and omits some of them. The top ten clones hold roughly 6.6% of a sample with 90,000 to 120,000 clones, around 89% of them seen once. Material: peripheral blood. The receptor set was obtained from a man aged 50 to 60 with active or convalescent COVID-19.

This clone appeared a single time. This same CDR3 is encoded by further DNA sequences in the sample. The rearrangement links TRBV7-2 to TRBJ1-4, with 7 bases fitting TRBD1. This CDR3 region has 15 residues. Losses at the gene ends were 1 base for V and 3 bases for J; bases not matched to a gene: 2. Germline values: CDR1 SGHTA, CDR2 FQGNSA. The CDR3 sequence: CASSLGQGANEKLFF. The CDR3 region has the DNA TGTGCCAGCAGCTTAGGACAGGGCGCTAATGAAAAACTGTTTTTT.

V usage is TRBV27 and J usage is TRBJ1-1; D not certain. CDR3 size: 15 residues. The V gene lost 6 bases and the J gene lost 2 bases, with 16 bases spanning the gap. The germline V gene has CDR1 MNHEY and CDR2 SMNVEV (reference sequence). The DNA of the CDR3 is TGTGCCAGCAGGGGGAGTAGCGGGCGTAACACTGAAGCTTTCTTT. As protein: CASRGSSGRNTEAFF.

CDR3 in amino acids: CASSLRGRARGGGYTF. The CDR3 DNA is TGTGCCAGCAGCTTGCGGGGAAGGGCTAGAGGTGGTGGCTACACCTTC. The gene calls are TRBV5-8 and TRBJ1-2, with D unresolved. V was cut by 1 base and J by 7 bases, with 20 bases left in between. The CDR3 sequence is 16 residues long. Germline V gene sequence: CDR1 SGHTS, CDR2 YDEGEE.

This chain connects TRBV6-5 to TRBJ1-5; D may be TRBD1 (5 bases). The CDR3 runs to 14 residues. Per germline, CDR1 MNHEY and CDR2 SVGAGI. V gave up 6 bases and J gave up 5 bases, with 14 bases separating them. The DNA of the CDR3 is TGTGCCAGCAGAAAAAGGGGTGGGGATCAGCCCCAGCATTTT. Its protein product is CASRKRGGDQPQHF.

This clone was detected a few times. This sequence joins TRBV27 and TRBJ2-3; 9 positions agree with TRBD2. Per the germline V gene, CDR1 is MNHEY and CDR2 is SMNVEV (reference sequence). This CDR3 has 14 residues. V lost 8 bases and J lost 2; bases outside the gene matches: 5. The CDR3 sequence is CASRRLAATDTQYF. The CDR3 nucleotides are TGTGCCAGCCGAAGACTAGCGGCCACAGATACGCAGTATTTT.

The genes are TRBV12-3 or TRBV12-4 and TRBJ2-3, with D possibly matching TRBD2 (5 bases). The CDR3 contains 13 residues. The V gene lost 3 bases and the J gene lost 1 base, with 5 bases spanning the gap. CDR3 nucleotide sequence: TGTGCCAGCAGTTTGCGGGGCACAGATACGCAGTATTTT. Residues: CASSLRGTDTQYF.

J is TRBJ2-7 and V is TRBV5-6, with TRBD1 matching over 10 bases. This CDR3 spans 17 amino acids. Per germline, CDR1 SGHDT and CDR2 YYEEEE. With V trimmed by 2 bases and J by 5 bases, 13 bases remained unmatched. The chain's CDR3 is CASSFFYRDRGTHEQYF. The DNA for the CDR3 is TGTGCCAGCAGCTTTTTTTACCGGGACAGGGGAACCCACGAGCAGTACTTC.

This chain joins TRBV7-9 and TRBJ1-1, with 7 bases fitting TRBD1. Germline assignment: CDR1 SEHNR and CDR2 FQNEAQ (reference sequence). This CDR3 contains 16 residues. V dropped 0 bases and J dropped 5; count of bases not matched to a gene: 9. The CDR3 region is CASSLARQGKGTEAFF. In DNA, the CDR3 is TGTGCCAGCAGCTTAGCTAGACAGGGAAAAGGTACTGAAGCTTTCTTT.

Points on this clone: A junction end diverges from the germline sequence, so it may reflect a read error. The V call is TRBV28, the J call TRBJ1-1; D unresolved. Germline CDR1 MDHEN, CDR2 SYDVKM. The CDR3 loop spans 12 amino acids. DNA of the CDR3: TGTGCCAGCAGCTCCGGCGGGGAAGAAGTTTTCTTT. This sequence encodes CASSSGGEEVFF.

This clone showed up just a few times. This sequence joins TRBV6-5 and TRBJ1-1, with unresolved D. This CDR3 comprises 13 residues. With 2 bases removed from V and 2 bases from J, the gap between germline ends came to 6 bases. CDR1 and CDR2 from the germline V gene are MNHEY and SVGAGI. The CDR3: CASSYRHNTEAFF. The DNA for the CDR3 is TGTGCCAGCAGTTACCGACACAACACTGAAGCTTTCTTT.

The rearrangement uses TRBV20-1 and TRBJ1-1; D not resolved. Trimming took 4 bases from V and 6 from J, leaving 9 bases between them. The CDR3 runs to 11 residues. The germline V gene encodes CDR1 DFQATT and CDR2 SNEGSKA (reference sequence). CDR3 DNA sequence: TGCAGTGCTAAATACTCCGCTGAAGCTTTCTTT. Amino acids: CSAKYSAEAFF.

This CDR3 is CASSRPGLVTGELFF. For the CDR3, the DNA is TGTGCCAGCAGCCGCCCGGGACTAGTAACCGGGGAGCTGTTTTTT. J is TRBJ2-2 and V is TRBV28; 8 nucleotides match TRBD2. CDR1 MDHEN and CDR2 SYDVKM come from the germline V gene. The CDR3 length is 15 residues. With 6 bases clipped from V and 5 bases from J, the junction kept 8 bases outside the gene matches.

Only one count was recorded for this clone. This sequence joins TRBV15 and TRBJ1-1; D remains unclear. This CDR3 region has 13 residues. V was trimmed by 1 base and J by 0 bases, leaving 3 bases between them. Germline CDR1 reads LNHNV; CDR2 reads YYDKDF (reference sequence). In DNA form, the CDR3 reads TGTGCCACCAGCAGAGTCGTGAACACTGAAGCTTTCTTT. Its protein is CATSRVVNTEAFF.

V usage is TRBV27 and J usage is TRBJ1-3; no clear D gene. The CDR3 spans 13 residues. Germline CDR1 reads MNHEY; CDR2 reads SMNVEV (reference sequence). Trimming stripped 5 bases from V and 0 bases from J, with 5 bases between. CDR3 in DNA: TGTGCCAGCAGTCCTATCTCTGGAAACACCATATATTTT. Its translation is CASSPISGNTIYF.